The 27 T cell receptor beta chains presented below share a single source sample, sequenced in a study of control samples from healthy donors and cancer patients. The protocol was immunoSEQ multiplex PCR, while the TCRdb copy is restricted to in-frame clones and leaves out a portion. Of about 170,000 clones listed, roughly 92% are singletons. The sample comprised blood. The source of these receptors is a woman between 18 and 29 years old in good health.

The chain joins TRBV7-6 to TRBJ1-1; a weak D match, TRBD1 (6 bases). V was trimmed by 5 bases and J by 11 bases, leaving 15 bases between them. From germline, CDR1 is SGHVS and CDR2 FNYEAQ. This CDR3 region has 12 residues. The chain's CDR3 is CASSDDRFEAFF. For the CDR3, the DNA is TGTGCCAGCAGCGACGACAGGTTTGAGGCTTTCTTT.

V usage is TRBV7-2 and J usage is TRBJ2-1; the match to TRBD2 covers 13 bases. V dropped 5 bases and J dropped 6; count of bases not matched to a gene: 7. CDR3 size: 16 residues. Germline V gives CDR1 SGHTA, CDR2 FQGNSA. In nucleotides, the CDR3 is TGTGCCAGCAGCCTATGGACTAGCGGGAGAGTCAATGAGCAGTTCTTC. Translation gives CASSLWTSGRVNEQFF.

V gene TRBV4-3 combines with J gene TRBJ1-2; D gene uncertain. CDR1 and CDR2 (germline): LGHNA, YSLEER. V lost 4 bases and J 0 bases, leaving 15 bases between the germline ends. The CDR3 consists of 16 residues. The CDR3 reads CASSLSIRRANYGYTF. DNA for the CDR3: TGCGCCAGCAGCCTATCGATCCGGAGAGCTAACTATGGCTACACCTTC.

This chain joins TRBV7-2 and TRBJ2-7; 9 bases align to TRBD2. V shed 3 bases and J 2 bases; nucleotides not matched to a gene: 2. The length of the CDR3 is 14 residues. CDR1 and CDR2 from the germline V gene are SGHTA and FQGNSA. For the CDR3, the DNA is TGTGCCAGCAGCTTTAGCGGGGGTCCCTACGAGCAGTACTTC. Translation gives CASSFSGGPYEQYF.

The J gene is TRBJ2-7, the V gene TRBV6-5, with 8 bases lining up with TRBD1. Germline assignment: CDR1 MNHEY and CDR2 SVGAGI. Trimming removed 8 bases from V and 1 base from J; junction bases left unmatched: 7. The CDR3 has 14 amino acids. DNA of the CDR3: TGTGCCAGCGTTGCAGGGGGCAGGTCCTACGAGCAGTACTTC. This codes for CASVAGGRSYEQYF.

CDR3 in amino acids: CASSGAGSDSPLHF. CDR3 nucleotide sequence: TGTGCCAGCAGTGGTGCAGGGAGTGATTCACCCCTCCACTTT. V usage is TRBV6-4 and J usage is TRBJ1-6; possible D gene TRBD1, 5 bases. This CDR3 is 14 amino acids long. Trimming stripped 4 bases from V and 8 bases from J, with 12 bases between. Per germline, CDR1 MRHNA and CDR2 SNTAGT.

The V gene is TRBV20-1, the J gene TRBJ2-7; D is possibly TRBD2 (6 bases). The CDR3 has 14 residues. Trimming shortened V by 3 bases and J by 7 bases, and 19 bases separated the two germline ends. The germline V gene has CDR1 DFQATT and CDR2 SNEGSKA (reference sequence). CDR3 DNA: TGCAGTGCTAGTAGTCCTGGGACGGCGGGGGAGCAGTACTTC. It codes for CSASSPGTAGEQYF.

This chain uses TRBV21-1 with TRBJ1-2. TRBV21-1 is flagged as a pseudogene. CDR3 length equals 12 residues. The CDR3 DNA reads as TGTGCCAGCAGCCACTCGGGGTGGAGCTACACCTTC. This sequence encodes CASSHSGWSYTF.

This clone has only one observation. V gene TRBV5-1 combines with J gene TRBJ1-3; D is possibly TRBD1 (5 bases). The CDR3 is made up of 16 amino acids. The germline gives CDR1 SGHRS, CDR2 YFSETQ. V shed 1 base and J shed 0 bases, with 11 bases lying between them. The CDR3 loop is CASSLYGAGSGNTIYF. The CDR3 nucleotides read TGCGCCAGCAGCTTGTACGGGGCTGGCTCTGGAAACACCATATATTTT. Full variable domain (missing parts from reference TRBV5-1 and TRBJ1-3): KAGVTQTPRYLIKTRGQQVTLSCSPISGHRSVSWYQQTPGQGLQFLFEYFSETQRNKGNFPGRFSGRQFSNSRSEMNVSTLELGDSALYLCASSLYGAGSGNTIYFGEGSWLTVV.

This clone has a single count. This chain connects TRBV25-1 to TRBJ1-1; D is ambiguous. From germline, CDR1 is MGHDK and CDR2 SYGVNS. Trimming took 2 bases from V and 1 from J, leaving 8 bases between them. This CDR3 is 14 amino acids long. This chain's CDR3 is CASSERRTNTEAFF. The DNA for the CDR3 is TGTGCCAGCAGTGAAAGAAGGACGAACACTGAAGCTTTCTTT. Based on the CDR3 plus reference TRBV25-1 and TRBJ1-1, the full variable domain is EADIYQTPRYLVIGTGKKITLECSQTMGHDKMYWYQQDPGMELHLIHYSYGVNSTEKGDLSSESTVSRIRTEHFPLTLESARPSHTSQYLCASSERRTNTEAFFGQGTRLTVV.

The DNA for the CDR3 is TGTGCCAGCAGAGGGGAAGGCGAGCAGTACTTC. Amino acids: CASRGEGEQYF. The rearrangement joins TRBV2 to TRBJ2-7; a weak D match, TRBD1 (5 bases). In germline, CDR1 is SNHLY, CDR2 FYNNEI. The V and J ends lost 6 bases and 6 bases respectively, with 9 bases between them. The CDR3 consists of 11 residues.

V is TRBV9 and J is TRBJ1-4; 8 nucleotides agree with TRBD1. With V trimmed by 3 bases and J by 3 bases, 4 bases remained unmatched. The CDR3 covers 15 residues. Germline loops: CDR1 SGDLS, CDR2 YYNGEE. CDR3 in DNA: TGTGCCAGCAGCGCCAGGGGGCAAGCTAATGAAAAACTGTTTTTT. Amino acid sequence: CASSARGQANEKLFF. The complete variable domain, with remaining parts taken from reference TRBV9 and TRBJ1-4, reads DSGVTQTPKHLITATGQRVTLRCSPRSGDLSVYWYQQSLDQGLQFLIQYYNGEERAKGNILERFSAQQFPDLHSELNLSSLELGDSALYFCASSARGQANEKLFFGSGTQLSVL.

The chain employs TRBV2 and TRBJ2-7; unclear D gene. The V end was cut by 4 bases, the J end by 3 bases, with 7 bases between. CDR3 size: 12 residues. CDR1 is SNHLY and CDR2 is FYNNEI in the germline V gene. The CDR3 loop reads CASSVWRYEQYF. CDR3 nucleotides: TGTGCCAGCAGTGTGTGGCGCTACGAGCAGTACTTC.

The J gene is TRBJ2-6, the V gene TRBV19, with unresolved D. The V end lost 7 bases, the J end lost 0 bases, and 16 bases lay between the germline ends. Per the germline V gene, CDR1 is LNHDA and CDR2 is SQIVND (reference sequence). The CDR3 length is 17 residues. In nucleotides, the CDR3 is TGTGCCAGTACCCCCTTGGGAAAAGGCTCTGGGGCCAACGTCCTGACTTTC. Its protein product is CASTPLGKGSGANVLTF.

The V gene is TRBV11-2, the J gene TRBJ2-1; 9 bases line up with TRBD2. CDR3 length: 15 amino acids. Germline CDR1 is SGHAT and CDR2 is FQNNGV. Trimming at V came to 2 bases and at J to 5 bases, leaving 4 bases not matched to a gene. DNA for the CDR3: TGTGCCAGCAGCTTACACAGCGGGGGGAACAATGAGCAGTTCTTC. The encoded protein is CASSLHSGGNNEQFF.

The chain employs TRBV29-1 and TRBJ1-1; TRBD1 aligns across 10 bases. Per the germline V gene, CDR1 is SQVTM and CDR2 is ANQGSEA. This CDR3 is built from 16 residues. Trimming took 4 bases from V and 4 from J; bases not matched to a gene: 12. CDR3: CSVVSRTGGLVTEAFF. CDR3 nucleotides: TGCAGCGTTGTTAGTAGGACAGGGGGTTTAGTCACTGAAGCTTTCTTT. The variable domain in full, with the rest retrieved from reference TRBV29-1 and TRBJ1-1, is SAVISQKPSRDICQRGTSLTIQCQVDSQVTMMFWYRQQPGQSLTLIATANQGSEATYESGFVIDKFPISRPNLTFSTLTVSNMSPEDSSIYLCSVVSRTGGLVTEAFFGQGTRLTVV.

This chain connects TRBV5-4 to TRBJ1-4; TRBD1 matches at 9 bases. With V trimmed by 4 bases and J by 7 bases, 5 bases remained unmatched. Germline V gene lookup returns CDR1 SGHNT and CDR2 YYREEE (reference sequence). The CDR3 totals 14 residues. CDR3 sequence reads: CASSRDREGEKLFF. CDR3 nucleotide sequence: TGTGCCAGCAGCCGGGACAGGGAAGGTGAAAAACTGTTTTTT. The complete variable domain, with remaining parts taken from reference TRBV5-4 and TRBJ1-4, reads ETGVTQSPTHLIKTRGQQVTLRCSSQSGHNTVSWYQQALGQGPQFIFQYYREEENGRGNFPPRFSGLQFPNYSSELNVNALELDDSALYLCASSRDREGEKLFFGSGTQLSVL.

The CDR3 loop is CATSRDQENTEAFF. CDR3 nucleotides: TGTGCCACCAGTCGGGACCAGGAAAACACTGAAGCTTTCTTT. The genes are TRBV24-1 and TRBJ1-1; perhaps TRBD1 as D (5 bases). CDR3 size: 14 residues. The ends were cut back, 6 bases at V and 2 bases at J, with 12 bases in the middle. Germline CDR1 KGHDR, CDR2 SFDVKD.

This rearrangement joins TRBV7-6 to TRBJ2-1; the D gene could be TRBD1 or TRBD2 (5 bases each). The ends were cut back, 1 base at V and 8 bases at J, with 24 bases in the middle. Germline lookup yields CDR1 SGHVS and CDR2 FNYEAQ. The CDR3 runs to 18 residues. The DNA for the CDR3 is TGTGCCAGCAGCTTAGGTGGCGGATGGGACCCGGGACGGTATGAGCAGTTCTTC. Its protein product is CASSLGGGWDPGRYEQFF.

The chain couples TRBV27 to TRBJ1-5, with 8 bases lining up with TRBD1. CDR1 MNHEY and CDR2 SMNVEV come from the germline V gene (reference sequence). The CDR3 runs to 14 residues. The V segment lost 5 bases and the J segment 5 bases; nucleotides outside the gene matches: 5. DNA of the CDR3: TGTGCCAGCAGTAGTTACAGGGGGGATCAGCCCCAGCATTTT. Its protein product is CASSSYRGDQPQHF.

This clone is a singleton in its sample. This chain links TRBV7-2 with TRBJ2-3; 7 bases match TRBD1. Germline CDR1 is SGHTA and CDR2 is FQGNSA. V shed 2 bases, J shed 4 bases, and the junction held 6 bases outside the gene matches. This CDR3 is 15 amino acids long. Here the CDR3 DNA reads TGTGCCAGCAGCTTAACCGCAGGGGGAGCAGATACGCAGTATTTT. Translated, it gives CASSLTAGGADTQYF.

The genes are TRBV7-9 and TRBJ1-1; 8 bases match TRBD1. This CDR3 comprises 15 residues. Germline V gives CDR1 SEHNR, CDR2 FQNEAQ (reference sequence). The V and J ends lost 5 bases and 5 bases, in that order; junction bases with no gene match: 10. This CDR3 reads CASSPRQGSRTEAFF. For the CDR3, the DNA is TGTGCCAGCAGCCCGAGACAGGGGAGTAGGACTGAAGCTTTCTTT. Variable domain in full (rest from reference TRBV7-9 and TRBJ1-1): DTGVSQNPRHKITKRGQNVTFRCDPISEHNRLYWYRQTLGQGPEFLTYFQNEAQLEKSRLLSDRFSAERPKGSFSTLEIQRTEQGDSAMYLCASSPRQGSRTEAFFGQGTRLTVV.

The V gene is TRBV19, the J gene TRBJ1-5; D is uncertain. The V gene's germline CDR1 is LNHDA and CDR2 SQIVND (reference sequence). The CDR3 sequence is 13 residues long. Trimming cost V 4 bases and J 7 bases, with 11 bases left between them. The chain's CDR3 is CASSTGPGQPQHF. CDR3 in DNA: TGTGCCAGTAGTACAGGCCCAGGACAGCCCCAGCATTTT.

The chain recombines TRBV9 with TRBJ1-2; D perhaps matches TRBD1 (5 bases). From germline, CDR1 is SGDLS and CDR2 YYNGEE. There are 13 residues in the CDR3. With 4 bases removed from V and 4 bases from J, the gap between germline ends came to 11 bases. This CDR3 reads CASSRDGFYGYTF. The CDR3 nucleotides are TGTGCCAGCAGCAGGGACGGATTCTATGGCTACACCTTC.

The rearrangement links TRBV27 to TRBJ1-2; 10 nucleotides match TRBD1. The V segment lost 1 base and the J segment 4 bases; nucleotides outside the gene matches: 0. CDR3 length: 14 amino acids. The germline CDR1 and CDR2 sequences are MNHEY and SMNVEV (reference sequence). The DNA of the CDR3 is TGTGCCAGCAGTTTATGGGACAGGGGCTATGGCTACACCTTC. Translation gives CASSLWDRGYGYTF.

This chain uses TRBV5-1 with TRBJ2-3; no clear D gene. Looked up from germline, CDR1 is SGHRS and CDR2 is YFSETQ. This CDR3 spans 14 amino acids. With 3 bases removed from V and 0 bases from J, the gap between germline ends came to 8 bases. Here the CDR3 DNA reads TGCGCCAGCAGCTCTGGACCGAGCACAGATACGCAGTATTTT. Translated, it gives CASSSGPSTDTQYF.

V is TRBV27 and J is TRBJ1-4; perhaps TRBD1 as D (5 bases). There are 15 residues in the CDR3. V lost 3 bases and J 5 bases, leaving 13 bases between the germline ends. Germline CDR1 and CDR2: MNHEY and SMNVEV (reference sequence). The CDR3 coding sequence is TGTGCCAGCAGTTTTCTGTCCGGGGCGAATGAAAAACTGTTTTTT. Translated, it gives CASSFLSGANEKLFF.